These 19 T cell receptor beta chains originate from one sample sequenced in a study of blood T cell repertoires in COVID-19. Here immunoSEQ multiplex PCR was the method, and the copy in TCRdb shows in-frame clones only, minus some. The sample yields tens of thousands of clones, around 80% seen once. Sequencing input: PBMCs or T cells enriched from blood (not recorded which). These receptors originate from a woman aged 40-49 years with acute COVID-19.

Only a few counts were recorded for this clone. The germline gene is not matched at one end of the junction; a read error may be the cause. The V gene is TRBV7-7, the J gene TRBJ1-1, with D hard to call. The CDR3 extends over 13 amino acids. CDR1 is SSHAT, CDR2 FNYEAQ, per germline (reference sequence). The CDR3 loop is CASSSAMNTEAFF. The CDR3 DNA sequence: TGTGCTAGCAGCTCCGCGATGAACACTGAAGCTTTCTTT.

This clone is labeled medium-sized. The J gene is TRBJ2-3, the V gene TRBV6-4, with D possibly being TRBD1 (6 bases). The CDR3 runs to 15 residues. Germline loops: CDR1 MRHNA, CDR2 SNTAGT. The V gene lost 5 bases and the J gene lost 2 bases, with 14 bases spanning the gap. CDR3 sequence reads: CASSPEGTSTDTQYF. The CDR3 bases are TGTGCCAGCAGTCCCGAGGGGACATCCACAGATACGCAGTATTTT.

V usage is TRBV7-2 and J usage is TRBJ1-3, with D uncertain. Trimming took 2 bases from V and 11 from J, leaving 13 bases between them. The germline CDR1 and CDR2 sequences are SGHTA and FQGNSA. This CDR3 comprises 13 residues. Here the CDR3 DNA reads TGTGCCAGCAGCTTATCGCGGGCGGTGCCCATATATTTT. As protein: CASSLSRAVPIYF. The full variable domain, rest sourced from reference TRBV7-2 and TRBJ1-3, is GAGVSQSPSNKVTEKGKDVELRCDPISGHTALYWYRQSLGQGLEFLIYFQGNSAPDKSGLPSDRFSAERTGGSVSTLTIQRTQQEDSAVYLCASSLSRAVPIYFGEGSWLTVV.

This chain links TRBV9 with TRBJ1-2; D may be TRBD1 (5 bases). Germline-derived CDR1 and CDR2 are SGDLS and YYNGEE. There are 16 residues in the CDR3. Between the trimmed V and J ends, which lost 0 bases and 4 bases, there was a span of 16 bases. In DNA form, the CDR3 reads TGTGCCAGCAGCGTAGATTTGGGGGGATCCTTCTATGGCTACACCTTC. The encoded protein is CASSVDLGGSFYGYTF.

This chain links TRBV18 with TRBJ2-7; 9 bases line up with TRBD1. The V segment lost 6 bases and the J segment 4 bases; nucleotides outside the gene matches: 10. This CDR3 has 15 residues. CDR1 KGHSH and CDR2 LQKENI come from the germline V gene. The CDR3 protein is CASSSGTGIGYEQYV. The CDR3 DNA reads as TGTGCCAGCTCCTCCGGGACAGGGATTGGTTACGAGCAGTACGTC.

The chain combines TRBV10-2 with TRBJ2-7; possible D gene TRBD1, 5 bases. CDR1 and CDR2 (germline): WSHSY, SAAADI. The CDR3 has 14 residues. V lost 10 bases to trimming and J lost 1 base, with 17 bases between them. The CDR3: CATSNRQTSYEQYV. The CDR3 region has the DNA TGCGCCACTTCGAACAGACAGACGTCCTACGAGCAGTACGTC.

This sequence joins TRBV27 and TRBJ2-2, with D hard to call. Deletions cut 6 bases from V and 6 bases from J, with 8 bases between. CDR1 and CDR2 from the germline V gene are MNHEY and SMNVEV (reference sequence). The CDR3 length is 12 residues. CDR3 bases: TGTGCCAGCAGGTCTCGCGCCGGGGAGCTGTTTTTT. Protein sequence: CASRSRAGELFF.

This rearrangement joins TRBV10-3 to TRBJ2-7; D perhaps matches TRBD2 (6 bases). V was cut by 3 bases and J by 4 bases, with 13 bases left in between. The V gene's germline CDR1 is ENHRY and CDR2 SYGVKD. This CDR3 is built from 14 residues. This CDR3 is CAISEGGLLYEQYV. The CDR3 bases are TGTGCCATCAGTGAAGGAGGGTTACTTTACGAGCAGTACGTC.

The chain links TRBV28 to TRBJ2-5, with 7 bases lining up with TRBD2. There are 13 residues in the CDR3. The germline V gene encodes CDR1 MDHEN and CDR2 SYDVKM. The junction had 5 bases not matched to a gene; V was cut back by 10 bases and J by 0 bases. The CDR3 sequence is CATRGEYQETQYF. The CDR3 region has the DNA TGTGCCACCCGGGGGGAGTACCAAGAGACCCAGTACTTC.

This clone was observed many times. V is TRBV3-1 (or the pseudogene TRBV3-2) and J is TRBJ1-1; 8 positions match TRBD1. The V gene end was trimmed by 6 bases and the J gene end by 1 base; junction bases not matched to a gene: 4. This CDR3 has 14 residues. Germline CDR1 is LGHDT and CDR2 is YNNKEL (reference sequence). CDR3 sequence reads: CASSPDRGNTEAFF. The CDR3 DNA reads TGTGCCAGCAGTCCCGACAGGGGGAACACTGAAGCTTTCTTT.

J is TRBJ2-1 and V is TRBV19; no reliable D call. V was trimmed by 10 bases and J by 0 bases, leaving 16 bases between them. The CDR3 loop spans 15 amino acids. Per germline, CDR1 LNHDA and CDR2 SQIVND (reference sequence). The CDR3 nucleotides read TGTGCCACCCGAGGCCGGCAGACCTCCTACAATGAGCAGTTCTTC. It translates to CATRGRQTSYNEQFF.

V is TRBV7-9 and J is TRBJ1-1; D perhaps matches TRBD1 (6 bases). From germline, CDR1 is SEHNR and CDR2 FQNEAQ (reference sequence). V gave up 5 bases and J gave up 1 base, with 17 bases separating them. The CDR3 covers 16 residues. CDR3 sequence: CASSAQGPRRNTEAFF. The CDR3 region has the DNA TGTGCCAGCAGCGCGCAGGGGCCACGCAGGAACACTGAAGCTTTCTTT.

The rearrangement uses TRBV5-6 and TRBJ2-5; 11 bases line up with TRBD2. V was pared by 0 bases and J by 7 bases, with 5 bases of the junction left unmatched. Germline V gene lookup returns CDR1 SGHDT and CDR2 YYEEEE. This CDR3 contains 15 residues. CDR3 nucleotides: TGTGCCAGCAGCTTGGTAGCGGGGGGGCACGGGACCCAGTACTTC. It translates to CASSLVAGGHGTQYF.

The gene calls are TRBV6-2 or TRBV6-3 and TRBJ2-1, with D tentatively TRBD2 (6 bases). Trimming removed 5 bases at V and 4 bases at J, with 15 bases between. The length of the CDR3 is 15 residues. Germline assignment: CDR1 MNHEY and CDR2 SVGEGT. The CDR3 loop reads CASSGTPEGYNEQFF. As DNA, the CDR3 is TGTGCCAGCAGTGGGACTCCCGAGGGTTACAATGAGCAGTTCTTC.

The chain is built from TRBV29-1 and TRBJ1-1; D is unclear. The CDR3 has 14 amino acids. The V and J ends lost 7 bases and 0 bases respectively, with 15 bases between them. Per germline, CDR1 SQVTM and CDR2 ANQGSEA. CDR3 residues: CSAGRAVMNTEAFF. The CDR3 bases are TGCAGCGCCGGGAGGGCAGTAATGAACACTGAAGCTTTCTTT. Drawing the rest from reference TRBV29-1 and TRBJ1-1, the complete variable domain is SAVISQKPSRDICQRGTSLTIQCQVDSQVTMMFWYRQQPGQSLTLIATANQGSEATYESGFVIDKFPISRPNLTFSTLTVSNMSPEDSSIYLCSAGRAVMNTEAFFGQGTRLTVV.

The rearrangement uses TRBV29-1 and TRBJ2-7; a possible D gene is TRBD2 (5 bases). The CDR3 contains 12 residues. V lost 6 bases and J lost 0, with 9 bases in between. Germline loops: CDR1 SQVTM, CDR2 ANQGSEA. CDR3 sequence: CSVFSVSYEQYF. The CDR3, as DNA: TGCAGCGTCTTTAGCGTCTCCTACGAGCAGTACTTC.

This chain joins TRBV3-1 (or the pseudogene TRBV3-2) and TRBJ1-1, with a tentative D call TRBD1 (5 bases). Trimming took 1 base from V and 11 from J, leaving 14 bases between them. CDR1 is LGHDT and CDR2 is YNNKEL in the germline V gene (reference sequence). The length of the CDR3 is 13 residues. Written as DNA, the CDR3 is TGTGCCAGCAGCCAAGGGCCCAAACAGGCGGCTTTCTTT. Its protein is CASSQGPKQAAFF.

Here the CDR3 DNA reads TGCAGTGCTAGACGGACTCATGAAGCTTTCTTT. This codes for CSARRTHEAFF. J is TRBJ1-1 and V is TRBV20-1; unclear D gene. Germline V gene data show CDR1 as DFQATT and CDR2 as SNEGSKA (reference sequence). The CDR3 consists of 11 residues. The germline V and J ends were trimmed by 2 bases and 7 bases, with 8 bases remaining between them.

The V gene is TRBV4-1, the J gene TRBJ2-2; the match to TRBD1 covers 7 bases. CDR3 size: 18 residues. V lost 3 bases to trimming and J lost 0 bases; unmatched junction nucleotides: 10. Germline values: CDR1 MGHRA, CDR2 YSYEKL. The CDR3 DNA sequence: TGCGCCAGCAGCCATTCACCAAGACAGGGCACGAACACCGGGGAGCTGTTTTTT. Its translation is CASSHSPRQGTNTGELFF.